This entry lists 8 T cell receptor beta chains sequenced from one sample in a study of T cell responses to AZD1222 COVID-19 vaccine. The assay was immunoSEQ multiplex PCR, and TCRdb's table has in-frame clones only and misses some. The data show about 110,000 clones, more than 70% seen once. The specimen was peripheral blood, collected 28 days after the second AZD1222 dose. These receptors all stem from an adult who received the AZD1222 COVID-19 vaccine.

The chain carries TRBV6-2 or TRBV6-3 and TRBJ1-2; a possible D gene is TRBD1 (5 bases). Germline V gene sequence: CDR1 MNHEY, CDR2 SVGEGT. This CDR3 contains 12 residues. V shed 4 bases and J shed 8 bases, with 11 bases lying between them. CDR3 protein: CASSSDILGYTF. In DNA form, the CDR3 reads TGTGCCAGCAGTTCGGACATTTTGGGCTACACCTTC.

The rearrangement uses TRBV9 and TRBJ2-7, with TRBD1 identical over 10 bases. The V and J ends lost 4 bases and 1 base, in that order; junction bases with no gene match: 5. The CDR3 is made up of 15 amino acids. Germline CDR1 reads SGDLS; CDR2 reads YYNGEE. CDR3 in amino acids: CASSPRTGGSYEQYF. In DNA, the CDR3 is TGTGCCAGCAGCCCGCGGACAGGGGGTTCCTACGAGCAGTACTTC.

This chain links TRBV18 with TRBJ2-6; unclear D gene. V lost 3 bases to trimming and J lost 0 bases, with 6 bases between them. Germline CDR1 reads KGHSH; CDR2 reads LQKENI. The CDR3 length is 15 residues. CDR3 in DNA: TGTGCCAGCTCACCGGATAGCTCTGGGGCCAACGTCCTGACTTTC. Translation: CASSPDSSGANVLTF.

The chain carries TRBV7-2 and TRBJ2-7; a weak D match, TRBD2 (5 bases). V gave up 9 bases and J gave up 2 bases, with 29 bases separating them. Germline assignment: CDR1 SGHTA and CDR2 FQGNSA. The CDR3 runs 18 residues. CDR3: CARSRPQPPGSYTYEQYF. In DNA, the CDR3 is TGTGCCAGATCAAGACCACAACCACCGGGATCGTATACCTACGAGCAGTACTTC.

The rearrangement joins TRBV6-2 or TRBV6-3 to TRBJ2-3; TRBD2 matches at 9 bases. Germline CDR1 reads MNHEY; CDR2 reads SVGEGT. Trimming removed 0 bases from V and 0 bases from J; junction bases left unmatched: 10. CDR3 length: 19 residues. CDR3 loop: CASSYSIRRLAASTDTQYF. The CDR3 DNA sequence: TGTGCCAGCAGTTACTCGATCCGGCGACTAGCGGCTAGCACAGATACGCAGTATTTT.

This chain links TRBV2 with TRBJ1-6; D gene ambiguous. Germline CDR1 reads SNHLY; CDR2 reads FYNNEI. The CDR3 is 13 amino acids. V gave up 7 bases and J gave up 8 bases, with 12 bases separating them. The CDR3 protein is CASTLADHSPLHF. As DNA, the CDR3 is TGTGCCAGCACCTTGGCAGACCATTCACCCCTCCACTTT.

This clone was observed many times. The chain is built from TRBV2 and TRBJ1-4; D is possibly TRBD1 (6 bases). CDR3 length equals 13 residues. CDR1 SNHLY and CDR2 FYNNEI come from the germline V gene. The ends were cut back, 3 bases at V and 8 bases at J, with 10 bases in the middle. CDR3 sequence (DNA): TGTGCCAGCAGTGAGGGGGCATGGGAAAAACTGTTTTTT. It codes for CASSEGAWEKLFF.

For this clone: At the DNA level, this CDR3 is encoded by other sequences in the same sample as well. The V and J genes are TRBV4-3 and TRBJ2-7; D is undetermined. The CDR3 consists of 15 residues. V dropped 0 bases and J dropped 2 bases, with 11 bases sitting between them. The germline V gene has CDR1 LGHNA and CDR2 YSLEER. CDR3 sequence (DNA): TGCGCCAGCAGCCAAGATCTAACCCGAACCTACGAGCAGTACTTC. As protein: CASSQDLTRTYEQYF.